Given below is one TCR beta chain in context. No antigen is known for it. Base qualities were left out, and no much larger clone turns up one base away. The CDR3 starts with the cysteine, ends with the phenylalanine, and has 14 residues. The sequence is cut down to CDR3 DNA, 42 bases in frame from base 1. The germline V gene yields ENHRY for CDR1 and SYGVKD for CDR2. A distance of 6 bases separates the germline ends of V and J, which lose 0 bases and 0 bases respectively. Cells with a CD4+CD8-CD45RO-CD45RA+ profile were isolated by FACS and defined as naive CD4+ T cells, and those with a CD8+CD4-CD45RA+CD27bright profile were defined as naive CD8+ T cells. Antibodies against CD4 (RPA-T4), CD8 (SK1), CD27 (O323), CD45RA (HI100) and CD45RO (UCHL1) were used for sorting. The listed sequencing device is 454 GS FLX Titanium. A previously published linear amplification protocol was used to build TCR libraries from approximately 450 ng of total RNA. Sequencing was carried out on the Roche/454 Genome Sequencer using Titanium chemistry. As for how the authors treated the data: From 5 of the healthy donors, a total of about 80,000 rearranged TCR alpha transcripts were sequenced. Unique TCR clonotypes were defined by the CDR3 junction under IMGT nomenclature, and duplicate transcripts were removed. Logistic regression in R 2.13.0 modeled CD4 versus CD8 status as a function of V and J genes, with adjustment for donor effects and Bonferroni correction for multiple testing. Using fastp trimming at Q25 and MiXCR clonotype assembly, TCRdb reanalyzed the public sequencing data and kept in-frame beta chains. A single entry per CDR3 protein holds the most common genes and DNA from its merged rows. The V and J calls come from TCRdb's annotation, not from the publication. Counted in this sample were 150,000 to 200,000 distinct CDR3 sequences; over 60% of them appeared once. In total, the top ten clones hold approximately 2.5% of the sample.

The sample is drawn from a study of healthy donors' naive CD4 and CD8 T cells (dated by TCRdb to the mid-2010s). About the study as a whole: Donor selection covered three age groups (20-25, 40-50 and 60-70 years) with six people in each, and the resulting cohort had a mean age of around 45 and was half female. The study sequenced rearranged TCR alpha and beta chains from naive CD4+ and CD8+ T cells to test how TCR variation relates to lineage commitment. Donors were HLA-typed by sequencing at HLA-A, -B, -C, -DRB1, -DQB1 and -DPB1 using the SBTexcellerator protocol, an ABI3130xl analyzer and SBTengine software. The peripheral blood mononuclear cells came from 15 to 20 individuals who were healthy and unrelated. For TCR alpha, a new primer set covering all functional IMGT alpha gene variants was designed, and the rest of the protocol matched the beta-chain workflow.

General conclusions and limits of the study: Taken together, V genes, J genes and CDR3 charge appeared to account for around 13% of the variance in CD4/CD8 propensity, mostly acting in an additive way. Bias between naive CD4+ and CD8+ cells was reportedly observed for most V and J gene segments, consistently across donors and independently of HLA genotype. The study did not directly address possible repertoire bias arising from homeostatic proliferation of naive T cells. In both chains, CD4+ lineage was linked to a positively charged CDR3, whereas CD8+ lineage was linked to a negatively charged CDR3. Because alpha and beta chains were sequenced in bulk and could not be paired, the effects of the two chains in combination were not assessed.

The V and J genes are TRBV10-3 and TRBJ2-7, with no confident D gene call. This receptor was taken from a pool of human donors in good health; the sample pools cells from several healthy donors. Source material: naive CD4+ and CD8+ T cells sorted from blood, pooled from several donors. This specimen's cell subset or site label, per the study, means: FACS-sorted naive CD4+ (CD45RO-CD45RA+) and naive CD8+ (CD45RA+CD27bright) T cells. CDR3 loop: CAISESADSYEQYF. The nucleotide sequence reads TGTGCCATCAGTGAGTCCGCAGACTCCTACGAGCAGTACTTC.